Listed below are T cell receptor beta chains from one sample, sequenced in a study of cytomegalovirus exposure and HLA in healthy donors. The assay was immunoSEQ multiplex PCR, and TCRdb's table has in-frame clones only and misses some. This table has 160,000 or so clones, 80% appearing once. Sequenced material: PBMCs. All receptors derive from a man aged 25-40 years in good health and CMV-seronegative. Both conserved end residues are part of each CDR3. A D gene is named only where the DNA matches it firmly. A row's size may be missing; if present it is once, few, many or a size class.

.	TRBV5-1	TRBJ1-4	TRBD1	TGCGCCAGCAGCTTGGAGGGGGACAGGGGTAAGGTTGGCGAAAAACTGTTTTTT	CASSLEGDRGKVGEKLFF
.	TRBV7-2	TRBJ2-2	TRBD2	TGTGCCAGCAGTTCTAGCGGGACCGGGGAGCTGTTTTTT	CASSSSGTGELFF
.	TRBV6-5	TRBJ1-1	.	TGTGCCAGCAGTTACACGGGGGTGAACACGAACACTGAAGCTTTCTTT	CASSYTGVNTNTEAFF
.	TRBV13	TRBJ2-5	.	TGTGCCAGCAGCCTTCGGGTGGGTTCAGAGACCCAGTACTTC	CASSLRVGSETQYF
.	TRBV11-3	TRBJ2-3	TRBD2	TGTGCCAGCAGCTCCGGACTAGGCCTTAGCACAGATACGCAGTATTTT	CASSSGLGLSTDTQYF
.	TRBV7-9	TRBJ1-4	.	TGTGCCAGCAGCTTAGCGCTGGGTCAGGATGGAAAACTGTTTTTT	CASSLALGQDGKLFF
once	TRBV30	TRBJ1-5	TRBD1	TGTGCCTGGAGTGTGGACAGGGGACCTTATAGCAATCAGCCCCAGCATTTT	CAWSVDRGPYSNQPQHF
.	TRBV11-2	TRBJ2-7	.	TGTGCCAGCAGCTTAGAATTGGGGGCCCACGAGCAGTACTTC	CASSLELGAHEQYF
.	TRBV27	TRBJ1-1	.	TGTGCCAGCAGTTTTGATAGGGCGGGCCCTGAAGCTTTCTTT	CASSFDRAGPEAFF
.	TRBV5-1	TRBJ1-1	TRBD1	TGCGCCAGCAGCCTAAAGGACAGGGGGGCTGAAGCTTTCTTT	CASSLKDRGAEAFF
.	TRBV6-1	TRBJ1-5	TRBD1	TGTGCCAGCACTCGGGACAGGGTCGGTCAGCCCCAGCATTTT	CASTRDRVGQPQHF
few	TRBV28	TRBJ2-1	.	TGTGCCAGCAGTTTCTACAGTAGAAATGAGCAGTTCTTC	CASSFYSRNEQFF
.	TRBV28	TRBJ2-1	.	TGTGCCAGCATTACCCCCGGGAGCTACAATGAGCAGTTCTTC	CASITPGSYNEQFF
few	TRBV6-6	TRBJ1-1	TRBD1	TGTGCCAGCAGTACTAGACAGGGGGCTCCAAAGGTTGAAGCTTTCTTT	CASSTRQGAPKVEAFF
.	TRBV30	TRBJ2-7	TRBD1	TGTGCCTGGAGTGGGCCGGGACAGGGGGGGCGGGGCGAGCAGTACTTC	CAWSGPGQGGRGEQYF